The table lists the clone carrying this T cell receptor (beta chain) with a count of one. What it binds is unknown. The data stem from a study of cytomegalovirus exposure and HLA in healthy donors. V shed 1 base and J shed 2 bases, with 18 bases lying between them. The germline CDR1 and CDR2 sequences are LNHDA and SQIVND (reference sequence). The CDR3 sequence is 19 residues long. General study results and limits: According to an earlier analysis, most TCR beta V segments yielded productive rearrangements about 90% or about 30% of the time. In a later analysis, donors in an Asian-associated ancestry cluster reportedly had fewer N-insertions in productive TCRs than the cohort mean. A later analysis revealed that TCR association rates differed between HLA loci, peaking at DRB1 and bottoming out at HLA-C. Reports indicate that TCR beta sequences accurately predicted the HLA-A and HLA-B alleles of most subjects.

This PCR relied on a set of 60 Vbeta primers and 13 Jbeta primers. The method was immunoSEQ multiplex PCR; TCRdb's version includes in-frame clones alone and lacks a portion of them. This sample carries roughly 100,000 clones, roughly 70% of them seen once, and the ten largest clones take around 2.6%. Sequencing was performed on PBMCs. The receptor comes from a male donor in good health and CMV-seropositive. The V gene is TRBV19, the J gene TRBJ2-6; D is possibly TRBD1 (7 bases). The CDR3 region is CASSIASYRGGTGANVLTF. The CDR3 bases are TGTGCCAGTAGTATAGCTTCTTACAGGGGAGGTACTGGGGCCAACGTCCTGACTTTC.